This paragraph reports one T cell receptor beta chain. Its target is not known. This CDR3 region has 12 residues. Germline values: CDR1 SGHVS, CDR2 FNYEAQ. V gave up 11 bases and J gave up 9 bases, with 19 bases separating them. The sample comes from a study of T cell repertoires in cytomegalovirus infection. The wider study: Indications of both CMV infection and matching HLA type were provided by public TCR beta signatures.

Whole-study findings and limits: Identification of carriers of CMV plus the relevant HLA was achieved through cumulative public TCR beta family frequency. Dominant in the ex vivo response were TCR beta clonotypes restricted by HLA-C and specific for CMV.

One entry per CDR3 protein, called by TCRdb with MiXCR from the reads. The data contain fewer than 550,000 distinct CDR3 sequences, 25% to 40% of them singletons. The chain is built from TRBV7-6 and TRBJ2-5; D perhaps matches TRBD1 (6 bases). This receptor was obtained from a human donor in good health (CMV status not recorded). Some clones in this sample may be carry-over from other donors' samples. Material for sequencing was PBMCs. The CDR3, as DNA: TGTGCCTGTGCGTCGGGGCAGGGGCCCCAGTACTTC. It codes for CACASGQGPQYF.